This TCR beta chain stems from a study of spatial heterogeneity in lung cancer. In the study overall: Each distinct TCR and UMI combination averaged more than ten appearances in raw reads.

CDR3 length: 18 residues. Per the germline V gene, CDR1 is SGHVS and CDR2 is FQNEAQ. J gave up 3 bases and V 4 bases, and 16 bases lay outside the gene matches. The sample's time point: sample taken at primary tumor resection. Whole RNA came from tumor, nontumor lung or frozen PBMC and was sequenced without being sorted. This clonotype appeared many times. In TCRdb, the 5' RACE reads were re-called with MiXCR into one record per CDR3 protein. Of more than 9,000 distinct CDR3 sequences listed, about 18% are singletons. Sequenced material: PBMCs, taken at surgery. The V and J genes are TRBV7-8 and TRBJ2-7; the match to TRBD2 covers 9 bases. This sequence was found in a male donor with early-stage non-small cell lung cancer. CDR3 nucleotides: TGTGCCAGCAGCTCCTTGGCTAGCGGGAATTACCTCTACTACGAGCAGTACTTC. Amino acid sequence: CASSSLASGNYLYYEQYF.